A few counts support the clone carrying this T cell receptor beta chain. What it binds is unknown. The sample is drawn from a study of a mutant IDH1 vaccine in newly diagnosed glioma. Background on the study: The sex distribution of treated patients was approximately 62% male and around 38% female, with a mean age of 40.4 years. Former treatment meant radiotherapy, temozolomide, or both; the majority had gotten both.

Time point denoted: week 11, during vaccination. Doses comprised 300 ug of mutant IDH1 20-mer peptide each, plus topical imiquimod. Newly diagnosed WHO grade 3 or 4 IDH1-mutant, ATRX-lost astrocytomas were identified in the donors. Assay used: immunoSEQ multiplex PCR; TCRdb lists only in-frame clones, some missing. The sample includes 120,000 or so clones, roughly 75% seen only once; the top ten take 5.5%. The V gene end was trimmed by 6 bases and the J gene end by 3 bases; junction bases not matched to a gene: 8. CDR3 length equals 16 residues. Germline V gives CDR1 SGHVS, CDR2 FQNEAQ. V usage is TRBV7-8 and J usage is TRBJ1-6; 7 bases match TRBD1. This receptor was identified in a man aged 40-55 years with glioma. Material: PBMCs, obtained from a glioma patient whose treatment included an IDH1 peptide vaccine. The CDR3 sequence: CASRKAGGVYNSPLHF. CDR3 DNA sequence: TGTGCCAGCAGGAAAGCAGGGGGGGTCTATAATTCACCCCTCCACTTT.